One and the same sample provided the 20 T cell receptor beta chains below, sequenced in a study of blood T cell repertoires in COVID-19 (TCRdb year 2020). Library preparation employed the immunoSEQ multiplex PCR assay. This immuneACCESS table, as held by TCRdb, lists in-frame sequences with V and J called but not all clones. Of the missing ones, under half trace to an unresolved V gene in checked studies; the others have no known cause. For this sample there are some 250,000 clones; roughly 80% appear just once. Together, the top ten hold 4.4% of the sample. The sample comprised peripheral blood. These receptors were collected from a man aged 45 to 65 with active or convalescent COVID-19.

Remarks on this clone: One end of the junction is discordant with germline, which a read error may explain. The rearrangement uses TRBV7-9 and TRBJ1-1; the match to TRBD1 covers 7 bases. The germline CDR1 and CDR2 sequences are SEHNR and FQNEAQ (reference sequence). This CDR3 contains 14 residues. Here the CDR3 reads CASSIAGGDTEAFF. Here the CDR3 DNA reads TGTGCCAGCAGCATAGCAGGGGGGGACACTGAAGCTTTCTTT.

This clone was detected once. The chain uses TRBV5-4 and TRBJ2-5; 11 bases line up with TRBD2. Germline values: CDR1 SGHNT, CDR2 YYREEE (reference sequence). There are 15 residues in the CDR3. Losses at the gene ends were 4 bases for V and 5 bases for J; bases not matched to a gene: 7. DNA for the CDR3: TGTGCCAGCAGCCCGGTAGCGGGGGGGGATGAGACCCAGTACTTC. It translates to CASSPVAGGDETQYF. Complete variable domain (other parts from reference TRBV5-4 and TRBJ2-5): ETGVTQSPTHLIKTRGQQVTLRCSSQSGHNTVSWYQQALGQGPQFIFQYYREEENGRGNFPPRFSGLQFPNYSSELNVNALELDDSALYLCASSPVAGGDETQYFGPGTRLLVL.

The rearrangement uses TRBV6-5 and TRBJ1-2; D unclear. The CDR3 sequence is 11 residues long. Germline CDR1 is MNHEY and CDR2 is SVGAGI. V lost 7 bases and J 8 bases, leaving 11 bases between the germline ends. The CDR3 DNA follows: TGTGCCAGCACCAACTCGGGGGGCTACACCTTC. Encoded protein: CASTNSGGYTF.

A few counts support this clone. V and J are TRBV9 and TRBJ1-4; D perhaps matches TRBD1 (6 bases). Germline CDR1 and CDR2: SGDLS and YYNGEE. Trimming shortened V by 3 bases and J by 7 bases, and 19 bases separated the two germline ends. The CDR3 covers 16 residues. This chain's CDR3 is CASSAGWGLGGEKLFF. CDR3 in DNA: TGTGCCAGCAGCGCCGGGTGGGGGCTAGGAGGTGAAAAACTGTTTTTT.

The CDR3 nucleotides are TGTGCCAGCAGGTTCGCCGGGGGTTCCTACGAGCAGTACTTC. Encoded protein: CASRFAGGSYEQYF. V and J are TRBV11-2 and TRBJ2-7, with D possibly matching TRBD2 (6 bases). V lost 6 bases and J lost 1, with 13 bases in between. CDR1 is SGHAT, CDR2 FQNNGV, per germline. This CDR3 spans 14 amino acids. The whole variable domain, remainder taken from reference TRBV11-2 and TRBJ2-7, is EAGVAQSPRYKIIEKRQSVAFWCNPISGHATLYWYQQILGQGPKLLIQFQNNGVVDDSQLPKDRFSAERLKGVDSTLKIQPAKLEDSAVYLCASRFAGGSYEQYFGPGTRLTVT.

The CDR3: CASSSPQGMNTEAFF. CDR3 DNA sequence: TGCGCCAGCAGCTCCCCACAGGGTATGAACACTGAAGCTTTCTTT. The J gene is TRBJ1-1, the V gene TRBV5-1, with TRBD1 as a possible D gene (6 bases). Germline assignment: CDR1 SGHRS and CDR2 YFSETQ. The V and J ends lost 3 bases and 0 bases respectively, with 12 bases between them. CDR3 length equals 15 residues.

V gene TRBV11-2 combines with J gene TRBJ1-2; TRBD1 matches at 9 bases. V shed 5 bases, J shed 12 bases, and the junction held 13 bases outside the gene matches. The germline gives CDR1 SGHAT, CDR2 FQNNGV. The CDR3 length is 14 residues. CDR3 sequence: CASSRPGQGGRNTF. In DNA form, the CDR3 reads TGTGCCAGCAGCCGACCGGGACAGGGAGGCAGGAACACCTTC.

The chain employs TRBV19 and TRBJ1-5; D is undetermined. V was cut by 5 bases and J by 5 bases, with 10 bases left in between. Germline values: CDR1 LNHDA, CDR2 SQIVND (reference sequence). This CDR3 comprises 13 residues. This CDR3 reads CASSRHIDQPQHF. The CDR3 DNA follows: TGTGCCAGTAGTCGACATATCGATCAGCCCCAGCATTTT.

CDR3 protein: CASTLGGVAPNTNSPLHF. In nucleotides, the CDR3 is TGTGCCAGCACCCTCGGCGGGGTAGCTCCCAATACGAATTCACCCCTCCACTTT. The chain has TRBV5-6 and TRBJ1-6; D is unclear. Trimming removed 6 bases from V and 7 bases from J, with 26 bases in between. CDR1 and CDR2 (germline): SGHDT, YYEEEE. CDR3 length: 18 residues. Based on the CDR3 plus reference TRBV5-6 and TRBJ1-6, the full variable domain is DAGVTQSPTHLIKTRGQQVTLRCSPKSGHDTVSWYQQALGQGPQFIFQYYEEEERQRGNFPDRFSGHQFPNYSSELNVNALLLGDSALYLCASTLGGVAPNTNSPLHFGNGTRLTVT.

This chain uses TRBV5-1 with TRBJ1-1; 8 positions match TRBD1. V was pared by 4 bases and J by 3 bases, with 2 bases of the junction left unmatched. This CDR3 region has 13 residues. CDR1 and CDR2 (germline): SGHRS, YFSETQ. The CDR3 is CASSQTGDTEAFF. The CDR3 nucleotides read TGCGCCAGCAGCCAGACAGGGGACACTGAAGCTTTCTTT.

This chain uses TRBV30 with TRBJ2-5, with D maybe TRBD1 (6 bases). Germline CDR1 and CDR2: GTSNPN and SVGIG (reference sequence). This CDR3 has 13 amino acids. Trimming shortened V by 3 bases and J by 0 bases, and 8 bases separated the two germline ends. The CDR3 region has the DNA TGTGCCTGGAGCCAGGGGTACCAAGAGACCCAGTACTTC. Its protein product is CAWSQGYQETQYF.

In its sample, this clone was seen a few times. This sample also contains other DNA sequences that code for the same CDR3. The CDR3 region has the DNA TGTGCCAGCAGCCAGGGCTGGACACAGGGGCGGGGGGGTCCTGGCAATCAGCCCCAGCATTTT. Protein: CASSQGWTQGRGGPGNQPQHF. The chain carries TRBV3-1 (or the pseudogene TRBV3-2) and TRBJ1-5; 7 bases align to TRBD1. With V trimmed by 3 bases and J by 2 bases, 22 bases remained unmatched. The CDR3 has 21 residues. Germline V gene data show CDR1 as LGHDT and CDR2 as YNNKEL (reference sequence).

V gene TRBV2 combines with J gene TRBJ1-2; tentatively, D is TRBD1 (6 bases). Germline CDR1 is SNHLY and CDR2 is FYNNEI. This CDR3 spans 15 amino acids. The V gene lost 4 bases and the J gene lost 6 bases, with 18 bases spanning the gap. This CDR3 reads CASSVLSQGKDGYTF. For the CDR3, the DNA is TGTGCCAGCAGTGTACTATCCCAGGGGAAGGATGGCTACACCTTC.

V and J are TRBV27 and TRBJ1-1; D possibly corresponds to TRBD1 (5 bases). Germline CDR1 is MNHEY and CDR2 is SMNVEV (reference sequence). The CDR3 runs 14 residues. Trimming removed 3 bases at V and 2 bases at J, with 10 bases between. CDR3 residues: CASSLSDTNTEAFF. For the CDR3, the DNA is TGTGCCAGCAGTTTGTCGGACACAAACACTGAAGCTTTCTTT.

V and J are TRBV5-4 and TRBJ1-1; no firm D call. Trimming pared 4 bases from V and 6 bases from J, leaving 25 bases between. The CDR3 extends over 17 amino acids. From germline, CDR1 is SGHNT and CDR2 YYREEE (reference sequence). This chain's CDR3 is CASSPLRARQGYSEAFF. CDR3 coding DNA: TGTGCCAGCAGCCCCCTTCGTGCCAGACAAGGTTATTCTGAAGCTTTCTTT.

The chain uses TRBV11-1 and TRBJ1-2, with D possibly TRBD1 on 5 matching bases. Trimming pared 5 bases from V and 9 bases from J, leaving 13 bases between. Looked up from germline, CDR1 is SGHAT and CDR2 is FQDESV (reference sequence). This CDR3 has 12 amino acids. CDR3 coding DNA: TGTGCCAGCAGCCCTGGGGCCCGGAGCTACACCTTC. Translated, it gives CASSPGARSYTF.

The rearrangement uses TRBV18 and TRBJ2-2; D remains ambiguous. Looked up from germline, CDR1 is KGHSH and CDR2 is LQKENI. This CDR3 has 14 amino acids. V lost 5 bases and J lost 4, with 11 bases in between. The CDR3 bases are TGTGCCAGCTCAGAAGGCCGACTCACCGGGGAGCTGTTTTTT. Its protein product is CASSEGRLTGELFF.

The chain uses TRBV11-2 and TRBJ1-1; D not certain. The CDR3 extends over 14 amino acids. Trimming pared 2 bases from V and 0 bases from J, leaving 7 bases between. Germline V lookup: CDR1 SGHAT, CDR2 FQNNGV. CDR3 residues: CASSLTDLNTEAFF. The CDR3 nucleotides are TGTGCCAGCAGCTTAACGGACTTGAACACTGAAGCTTTCTTT.

The chain recombines TRBV5-1 with TRBJ2-5; D perhaps matches TRBD1 (6 bases). CDR3 length: 14 residues. Germline V lookup: CDR1 SGHRS, CDR2 YFSETQ. V was trimmed by 4 bases and J by 5 bases, leaving 15 bases between them. CDR3 coding DNA: TGCGCCAGCAGCCTAAACGACAGGACTGAGACCCAGTACTTC. This translates into CASSLNDRTETQYF. The complete variable domain, with remaining parts taken from reference TRBV5-1 and TRBJ2-5, reads KAGVTQTPRYLIKTRGQQVTLSCSPISGHRSVSWYQQTPGQGLQFLFEYFSETQRNKGNFPGRFSGRQFSNSRSEMNVSTLELGDSALYLCASSLNDRTETQYFGPGTRLLVL.

The chain couples TRBV3-1 (or the pseudogene TRBV3-2) to TRBJ1-5; D not resolved. Trimming cost V 1 base and J 9 bases, with 7 bases left between them. Germline values: CDR1 LGHDT, CDR2 YNNKEL (reference sequence). The CDR3 consists of 12 residues. CDR3 DNA sequence: TGTGCCAGCAGCCAAGGTAGATTGCCCCAGCATTTT. Its translation is CASSQGRLPQHF.